The 10 T cell receptor beta chains listed next were all sequenced from one sample in a study of breast tumors, draining lymph nodes, adjacent tissues. The lymph nodes were axillary draining lymph nodes from breast cancer patients. TCRdb reanalysed the multiplex PCR reads using MiXCR and keeps one entry per CDR3 protein. The sample comprises 200,000 to 250,000 distinct CDR3 sequences, 30% to 35% of which are singletons, and 3% to 4% rests with the top ten. The sample comprised axillary lymph node tissue. These receptors were obtained from a female donor with breast cancer. Some clones in this sample may be carry-over from other donors' samples.

This clonotype was counted ten times or more. V and J are TRBV7-6 and TRBJ2-3, with 9 bases matching TRBD2. Germline V lookup: CDR1 SGHVS, CDR2 FNYEAQ. This CDR3 comprises 17 residues. Trimming took 5 bases from V and 2 from J; bases not matched to a gene: 11. The CDR3: CASSQGAGGDSTDTQYF. The DNA of the CDR3 is TGTGCCAGCAGCCAGGGAGCGGGAGGCGACTCCACAGATACGCAGTATTTT.

This clonotype was picked up many times. This chain connects TRBV19 to TRBJ2-3, with D uncertain. The CDR3 loop spans 14 amino acids. Trimming cost V 2 bases and J 4 bases, with 10 bases left between them. Germline V gene sequence: CDR1 LNHDA, CDR2 SQIVND (reference sequence). CDR3: CASSIYGRADTQYF. The DNA for the CDR3 is TGTGCCAGTAGTATATACGGTCGGGCAGATACGCAGTATTTT.

A word on this clonotype: This sequence may be a read error, since a much larger clone differs from it by one base. The genes are TRBV11-2 and TRBJ2-2; D unclear. The CDR3 runs to 15 residues. Germline V gene lookup returns CDR1 SGHAT and CDR2 FQNNGV. This CDR3 is CASSLDARNAGELFF. The DNA for the CDR3 is TGTGCCAGCAGCTTAGACGCAAGGAACGCCGGGGAGCTGTTTTTT.

The chain links TRBV7-2 to TRBJ1-3; D is perhaps TRBD1 (5 bases). CDR1 SGHTA and CDR2 FQGNSA come from the germline V gene. This CDR3 is built from 18 residues. Trimming shortened V by 2 bases and J by 0 bases, and 17 bases separated the two germline ends. CDR3 coding DNA: TGTGCCAGCAGCTTAATGGGGCAGGCCTACCACTCTGGAAACACCATATATTTT. This sequence encodes CASSLMGQAYHSGNTIYF.

This clonotype was seen many times. The V and J genes are TRBV2 and TRBJ2-1, with TRBD1 matching over 7 bases. Germline V gives CDR1 SNHLY, CDR2 FYNNEI. CDR3 length equals 15 residues. The trim removed 4 bases at V and 4 bases at J, leaving 7 bases unmatched. Here the CDR3 DNA reads TGTGCCAGCAGTGCGACAGGGCTTGGGTACAATGAGCAGTTCTTC. This codes for CASSATGLGYNEQFF.

The rearrangement joins TRBV20-1 to TRBJ1-5; D gene uncertain. Between the trimmed V and J ends, which lost 3 bases and 11 bases, there was a span of 14 bases. This CDR3 spans 12 amino acids. The germline V gene has CDR1 DFQATT and CDR2 SNEGSKA (reference sequence). The CDR3 here is CSASPWRETQHF. As DNA, the CDR3 is TGCAGTGCTAGTCCCTGGAGGGAGACCCAGCATTTT.

This clonotype has at least ten counts. The chain has TRBV20-1 and TRBJ2-7; 8 bases agree with TRBD2. V gave up 0 bases and J gave up 2 bases; unmatched junction bases: 6. The CDR3 sequence is 15 residues long. Germline loops: CDR1 DFQATT, CDR2 SNEGSKA (reference sequence). The CDR3 nucleotides are TGCAGTGCTAGAGATAGACTAGCGTACACCTACGAGCAGTACTTC. It encodes CSARDRLAYTYEQYF.

This chain connects TRBV7-2 to TRBJ1-6; D is perhaps TRBD1 (6 bases). CDR1 is SGHTA and CDR2 is FQGNSA in the germline V gene. Trimming left V 5 bases short and J 6 bases short, with 17 bases between. This CDR3 contains 16 residues. CDR3 sequence (DNA): TGTGCCAGCAGCGCCCGGGGAGGGGGTACTAATTCACCCCTCCACTTT. It encodes CASSARGGGTNSPLHF.

In its sample, this clonotype was seen many times. This sequence joins TRBV19 and TRBJ2-1, with 7 bases identical to TRBD2. CDR1 and CDR2 (germline): LNHDA, SQIVND (reference sequence). V trimming: 8 bases; J trimming: 3 bases; junction bases outside the gene matches: 4. This CDR3 region has 13 residues. The CDR3 DNA sequence: TGTGCCAGTTGCGCGGGGGACTACAATGAGCAGTTCTTC. This translates into CASCAGDYNEQFF.

The rearrangement uses TRBV2 and TRBJ2-7, with TRBD1 identical over 7 bases. CDR1 and CDR2 from the germline V gene are SNHLY and FYNNEI. The CDR3 contains 11 residues. The CDR3 here is CALGQAYEQYF. The CDR3, as DNA: TGTGCTCTAGGACAGGCCTACGAGCAGTACTTC.